The 5 T cell receptor beta chains below were found in one sample sequenced in a study of beta chain features in type 1 diabetes (dated by TCRdb to about 2018). The library was made by the immunoSEQ multiplex PCR assay. All of the isolated RNA was reverse transcribed with the High Capacity cDNA Reverse Transcription Kit, so expressed TCRB transcripts were sequenced. TCRdb obtained this table from immuneACCESS and retained in-frame rearrangements with V and J assigned. These tables miss some clones; where compared with another copy, unresolved V genes account for less than half of the shortfall, and the remainder is unexplained. In this sample the table shows 120,000 to 150,000 clones, about 9.4% of which occur a single time. 1.3% of the sample is in the top ten clones. Sequenced: naive CD4+ T cells from blood. The cell subset or site label of this sample denotes: true naive CD4+ T cells. Receptor source: a man aged 18 to 29 in good health.

This clone was detected a few times. The chain combines TRBV11-2 with TRBJ2-3; 12 bases are shared with TRBD2. Germline V lookup: CDR1 SGHAT, CDR2 FQNNGV. The CDR3 covers 17 residues. J was trimmed by 3 bases and V by 2 bases; bases with no gene match: 6. The CDR3 coding sequence is TGTGCCAGCAGCTTAAGACCTAGCGGGGGGGCGACAGATACGCAGTATTTT. Protein product: CASSLRPSGGATDTQYF.

Only one count was recorded for this clone. The V and J genes are TRBV5-8 and TRBJ1-2; no firm D call. The CDR3 extends over 14 amino acids. The germline V and J ends were trimmed by 4 bases and 0 bases, with 10 bases remaining between them. Germline CDR1 is SGHTS and CDR2 is YDEGEE. CDR3 in amino acids: CASSQRISNYGYTF. The DNA for the CDR3 is TGTGCCAGCAGCCAGCGAATATCTAACTATGGCTACACCTTC.

The chain couples TRBV7-2 to TRBJ2-1; 11 bases map to TRBD2. Per germline, CDR1 SGHTA and CDR2 FQGNSA. The ends lost 5 bases at V and 10 bases at J; junction bases unmatched: 7. The CDR3 consists of 14 residues. This chain's CDR3 is CASSLSGGAWEQFF. The CDR3 region has the DNA TGTGCCAGCAGCCTTAGCGGGGGGGCATGGGAGCAGTTCTTC.

Notes on this clone: Compared with germline, one end of the junction differs, possibly owing to a read error. The chain couples TRBV10-3 to TRBJ1-2, with 7 bases aligning to TRBD1. Germline assignment: CDR1 ENHRY and CDR2 SYGVKD. This CDR3 is 15 amino acids long. CDR3 in DNA: TGTGCCAGCAGTGAAGCCAGGACAGGCAGCTATGGCTACACCTTC. Its translation is CASSEARTGSYGYTF.

V and J are TRBV7-6 and TRBJ2-3; no reliable D call. Looked up from germline, CDR1 is SGHVS and CDR2 is FNYEAQ. Trimming stripped 5 bases from V and 6 bases from J, with 9 bases between. The CDR3 spans 12 residues. The CDR3 coding sequence is TGTGCCAGCAGCGTAGGTATGGATACGCAGTATTTT. Its protein is CASSVGMDTQYF.